The source of this T cell receptor beta chain is a study of PD-1 blockade in mismatch repair-deficient tumors. Study background: Enrolled about 2013-2017, patients had progressing, pretreated mismatch repair-deficient cancers of 12 to 13 types.

This clone is a singleton in its sample. Its antigen is not known. All patients were mismatch repair deficient, assessed by either PCR or immunohistochemistry. TCR sequencing covered three patients who responded to pembrolizumab. This CDR3 has 15 residues. Trimming cost V 4 bases and J 0 bases; bases outside gene matches: 3. From germline, CDR1 is SGHNT and CDR2 YYREEE (reference sequence). Study observations and caveats: Tumor-resident clones, often absent from pretreatment blood, expanded after pembrolizumab and then contracted.

TCRdb's copy holds only in-frame clones and misses some; the assay was immunoSEQ multiplex PCR. The profile shows roughly 50,000 clones, about 80% of them singletons. The chain combines TRBV5-4 with TRBJ1-3; 8 bases map to TRBD1. The clonotype was recovered from an adult with mismatch repair-deficient cancer. The sequencing used peripheral blood, collected 4 weeks after starting pembrolizumab. CDR3 protein: CASSTGTGSGNTIYF. The CDR3 DNA reads TGTGCCAGCAGCACCGGGACAGGCTCTGGAAACACCATATATTTT.